The clone carrying this T cell receptor (beta chain) showed up just once. Its specificity is not known. The record originates from a study of OX40 agonist ivuxolimab in advanced cancers. In the study overall: Checkpoint inhibitors had been given previously to approximately 40% of patients. Three patients showed partial responses: one hepatocellular carcinoma and two cutaneous melanoma cases. Findings and limits, study-wide: The CD4+ and CD8+ T cells in the blood had expanded clonally by week 6 at 0.1 to 3.0 mg/kg.

This table comes from immunoSEQ multiplex PCR, and its TCRdb copy is limited to in-frame clones, with some not included. The table lists nearly 80,000 clones, roughly 94% of them singletons. Patients were ruled out by autoimmune disease history or systemic immunosuppression. V was pared by 0 bases and J by 0 bases, with 13 bases of the junction left unmatched. The germline CDR1 and CDR2 sequences are LGHNA and YNFKEQ. CDR3 size: 20 residues. The clonotype was recovered from an adult with an advanced solid tumor such as melanoma, head and neck, liver or kidney cancer. The starting material was CD4+ or CD8+ T cells sorted from blood, obtained in a trial of the OX40 agonist ivuxolimab. The V and J genes are TRBV4-2 and TRBJ2-2; 7 bases are shared with TRBD2. The CDR3 sequence: CASSQDGLAEKFANTGELFF. The CDR3 DNA follows: TGTGCCAGCAGCCAAGATGGGCTAGCGGAAAAGTTCGCGAACACCGGGGAGCTGTTTTTT.